This T cell receptor beta chain was obtained from a study of blood T cells in healthy people across ages. Findings and limits, study-wide: Significant beta diversity loss was already apparent by age around 40, declining roughly linearly.

This clonotype was found a few times. The antigen remains undetermined. The V gene end was trimmed by 3 bases and the J gene end by 5 bases; junction bases not matched to a gene: 10. This CDR3 comprises 16 residues. Germline-derived CDR1 and CDR2 are SGHRS and YFSETQ. A J-beta primer mix and a sample-barcoded 5' primer were used in a second PCR of roughly 6 to 12 cycles. All samples yielded 3 million or more CDR3-containing paired-end reads. TCRdb itself ran the 5' RACE reads through MiXCR, one entry per CDR3 protein. The profile covers roughly 1,800,000 distinct CDR3 sequences, with roughly 50% appearing a single time and around 2.1% taken by the ten largest. Samples each yielded at least 6 micrograms of total RNA.

This sequence originates from a woman between 40 and 50 years old in good health. The V and J genes are TRBV5-1 and TRBJ2-7; 11 positions match TRBD1. What was sequenced was blood. CDR3 sequence: CASSSFRDRGFNEQYF. CDR3 in DNA: TGCGCCAGCAGCTCCTTCCGGGACAGGGGGTTCAACGAGCAGTACTTC.